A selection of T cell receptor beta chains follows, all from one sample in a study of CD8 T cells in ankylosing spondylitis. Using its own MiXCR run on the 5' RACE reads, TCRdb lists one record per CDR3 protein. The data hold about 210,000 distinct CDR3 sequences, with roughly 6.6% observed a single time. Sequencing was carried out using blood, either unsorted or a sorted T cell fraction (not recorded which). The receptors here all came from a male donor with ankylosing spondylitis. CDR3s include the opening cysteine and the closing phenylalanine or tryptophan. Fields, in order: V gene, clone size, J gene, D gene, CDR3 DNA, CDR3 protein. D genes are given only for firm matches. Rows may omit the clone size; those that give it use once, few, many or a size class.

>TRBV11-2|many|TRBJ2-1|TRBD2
TGTGCCAGCAGCAGCGGGAGGGCCAGGTGGAATGAGCAGTTCTTC
CASSSGRARWNEQFF
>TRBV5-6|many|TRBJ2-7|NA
TGTGCCAGCAGCTTGCAAGAAATCTACGAGCAGTACTTC
CASSLQEIYEQYF
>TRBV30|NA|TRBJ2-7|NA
TGTGCCTGGAGTGTACCGCCGAGCTCCTACGAGCAGTACTTC
CAWSVPPSSYEQYF
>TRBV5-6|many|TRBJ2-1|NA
TGTGCCAGCAGCGAGGTATGGAATGAGCAGTTCTTC
CASSEVWNEQFF
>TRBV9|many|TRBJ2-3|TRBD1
TGTGCCAGCAGCGTAGGTAACAGGGGTGGGACAGATACGCAGTATTTT
CASSVGNRGGTDTQYF
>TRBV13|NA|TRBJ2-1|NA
TGTGCCAGCAGCTTCCGAGGGGACAATGAGCAGTTCTTC
CASSFRGDNEQFF
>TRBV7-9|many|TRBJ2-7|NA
TGTGCCAGCAGCTTATGGGGCTACGAGCAGTACTTC
CASSLWGYEQYF
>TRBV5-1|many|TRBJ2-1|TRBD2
TGCGCCAGCAGCGCCTACCTACTAGCGGGTGAATACAATGAGCAGTTCTTC
CASSAYLLAGEYNEQFF
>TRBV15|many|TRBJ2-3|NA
TGTGCCACCAGCGGGAGGCTAGCTGACACAGATACGCAGTATTTT
CATSGRLADTDTQYF
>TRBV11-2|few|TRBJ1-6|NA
TGTGCCAGCAGCCCCGCAGGGATAGTCGGTAATTCACCCCTCCACTTT
CASSPAGIVGNSPLHF
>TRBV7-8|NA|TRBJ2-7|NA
TGTGCCAGCAGCTTAGCTGGGAGATCCCCTTACGAGCAGTACTTC
CASSLAGRSPYEQYF
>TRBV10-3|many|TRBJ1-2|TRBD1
TGTGCCACCATGACAGGGATCGCCCTTGATGGCTACACCTTC
CATMTGIALDGYTF
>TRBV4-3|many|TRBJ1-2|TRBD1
TGCGCCAGCAGCCAAGTGGAGGGGGACAGTCCTTATGGCTACACCTTC
CASSQVEGDSPYGYTF
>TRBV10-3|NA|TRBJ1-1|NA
TGTGCCATCAGTGACAGGGTGTTCACTGAAGCTTTCTTT
CAISDRVFTEAFF
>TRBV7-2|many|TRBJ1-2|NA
TGTGCCAGCAGCGTAGACAGAATAGACTATGGCTACACCTTC
CASSVDRIDYGYTF
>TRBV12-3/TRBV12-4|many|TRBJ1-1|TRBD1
TGTGCCAGCACGGGGACAGTCGGTGGTGAAGCTTTCTTT
CASTGTVGGEAFF
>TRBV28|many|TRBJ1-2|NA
TGTGCCAGCAGTTTATTTAGCGGGTATGGCTACACCTTC
CASSLFSGYGYTF
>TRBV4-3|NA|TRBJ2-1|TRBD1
TGCGCCAGCAGCCAAGGGACAGGGAACTCCTACAATGAGCAGTTCTTC
CASSQGTGNSYNEQFF
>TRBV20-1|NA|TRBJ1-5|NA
TGCAGTGCTAGAGATCTGGAGACCTTCAATCAGCCCCAGCATTTT
CSARDLETFNQPQHF
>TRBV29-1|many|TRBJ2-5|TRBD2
TGCAGCGTTGAACGGCTAGCGGGAAGGCAAGAGACCCAGTACTTC
CSVERLAGRQETQYF
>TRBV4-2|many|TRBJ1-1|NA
TGTGCCAGCAGCCAAGTGCCGACTTCTGAAGCTTTCTTT
CASSQVPTSEAFF
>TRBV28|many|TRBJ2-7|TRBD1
TGTGCCAGCAATTACAGGGGGCGCCTCTACGAGCAGTACTTC
CASNYRGRLYEQYF
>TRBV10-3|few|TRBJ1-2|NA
TGTGCCATCACCAGTAACTATGGCTACACCTTC
CAITSNYGYTF
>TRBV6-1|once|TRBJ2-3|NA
TGTGCCAGCAGTGAACTACCCAGGGCGGGCGGTCCAGATACGCAGTATTTT
CASSELPRAGGPDTQYF
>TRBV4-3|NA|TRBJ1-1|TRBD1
TGCGCCAGCAGCCTTGGGACAGGGGCTATCACTGAAGCTTTCTTT
CASSLGTGAITEAFF
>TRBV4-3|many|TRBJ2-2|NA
TGCGCCAGCAGCCAAGATCGAGGGGGGGCATTGAACACCGGGGAGCTGTTTTTT
CASSQDRGGALNTGELFF
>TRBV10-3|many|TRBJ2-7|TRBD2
TGTGCCACGTGGCCTGAGACTAGCGGACCGTACGAGCAGTACTTC
CATWPETSGPYEQYF
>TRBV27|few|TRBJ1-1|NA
TGTGCCAGCAGTTTATTACAAGCGAACACTGAAGCTTTCTTT
CASSLLQANTEAFF
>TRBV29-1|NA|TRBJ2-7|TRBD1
TGCAGCGTATCGGACAGGGGAGATGAGCAGTACTTC
CSVSDRGDEQYF
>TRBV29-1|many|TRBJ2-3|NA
TGCAGCGTTGGGCGGGGGCAGTATTTT
CSVGRGQYF
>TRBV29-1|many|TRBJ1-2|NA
TGCAGCGTTGAACCTAGGGGGAATTACTATGGCTACACCTTC
CSVEPRGNYYGYTF
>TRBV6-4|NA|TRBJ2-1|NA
TGTGCCAGCAGTGAACTCCGGGCTAGTGAGCAGTTCTTC
CASSELRASEQFF
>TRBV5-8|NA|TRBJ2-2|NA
TGTGCCAGCAGCTTGGTCGTACCCGGGGAGCTGTTTTTT
CASSLVVPGELFF